Here is one TCR beta chain with its context. The data are from a study of cytomegalovirus exposure and HLA in healthy donors. TCRdb's table, derived via immunoSEQ multiplex PCR, lists solely in-frame clones and lacks some. The sample includes hundreds of thousands of clones, 86% of them seen just once. The sample taken for sequencing was PBMCs. The sequence derives from a woman aged 18-29 years in good health and CMV-seronegative.

CDR3 DNA: TGTGCCACCAGCACCTACAGGGTTGAAGGCGAGCAGTACTTC. As protein: CATSTYRVEGEQYF. J is TRBJ2-7 and V is TRBV15; D possibly corresponds to TRBD1 (6 bases). Germline values: CDR1 LNHNV, CDR2 YYDKDF (reference sequence). The length of the CDR3 is 14 residues. The germline V and J ends were trimmed by 4 bases and 6 bases, with 16 bases remaining between them.